These T cell receptor beta chains were read from a single sample in a study of glioma-infiltrating T cells. TCRdb ran MiXCR on the multiplex PCR reads and lists one entry per CDR3 protein. The sample has approximately 100,000 distinct CDR3 sequences, less than 30% seen once; the top ten hold around a third. Sequenced: glioma tissue, nonneoplastic brain tissue, or PBMCs (not recorded which). The receptors come from a human donor with low-grade glioma or glioblastoma, undergoing nonglioma brain surgery, or in good health (not recorded which). Each CDR3 is given with its conserved first and last residue. The D gene is left open where the match is weak. Expanded clones are given a class, and other clones once, few, many or no size at all.

V gene	D gene	clone size	J gene	CDR3 DNA	CDR3 protein
TRBV28	-	few	TRBJ2-1	TGTGCCAGGAGTTTACGCGCGTACACCCACAATGGCCAGTTCTTC	CARSLRAYTHNGQFF
TRBV3-1	TRBD2	few	TRBJ2-7	TGTGCCAGCAGCCGAGTAATCACTAGCGGGAGGATCTACGAGCAGTACTTC	CASSRVITSGRIYEQYF
TRBV29-1	-	-	TRBJ1-4	TGCAGCGTTGAGAGGTGGCAGGGTGGTGAAAAACTGTTTTTT	CSVERWQGGEKLFF
TRBV29-1	-	many	TRBJ1-1	TGCAGCTCCTCATCGGGCCCCACTGAAGCTTTCTTT	CSSSSGPTEAFF
TRBV5-8	TRBD2	many	TRBJ2-5	TGTGCCAGCAGCTTACTAGCGGGCGACCAAGAGACCCAGTACTTC	CASSLLAGDQETQYF
TRBV29-1	-	-	TRBJ1-2	TGCGCAGGCACTTCCACTTCCTATGGCTACACCTTC	CAGTSTSYGYTF
TRBV19	-	many	TRBJ2-1	TGTGCCAGTAGTATAGGAGGGGGGAATGAGCAGTTCTTC	CASSIGGGNEQFF
TRBV6-2/TRBV6-3	-	many	TRBJ2-3	TGTGCCAGCAGCCCCACCACAGATACGCAGTATTTT	CASSPTTDTQYF
TRBV5-1	-	few	TRBJ2-5	TGCGCCAGCAGCTTGGGAACAGCCTTCGGAGAAGAGACCCAGTACTTC	CASSLGTAFGEETQYF
TRBV7-2	-	many	TRBJ2-3	TGTGCCAGCAGCTTACGCTCGGGAGGCACAGATACGCAGTATTTT	CASSLRSGGTDTQYF
TRBV24-1	TRBD1	many	TRBJ2-3	TGTGCCACCAGTGATACCACGAACAGGGGGCTAGGCACAGATACGCAGTATTTT	CATSDTTNRGLGTDTQYF
TRBV5-1	TRBD1	many	TRBJ1-1	TGCGCCAGCCGCCGCCAGGGACAGGGGGGTACTGAAGCTTTCTTT	CASRRQGQGGTEAFF
TRBV7-2	-	many	TRBJ1-2	TGTGCCAGCAGCTCGGAAGACGAGGCTGGCTATGGCTACACCTTC	CASSSEDEAGYGYTF
TRBV29-1	-	-	TRBJ1-3	TGCAGCGTCGAAAGGGGGGTTGGAAACACCATATATTTT	CSVERGVGNTIYF
TRBV7-9	TRBD2	many	TRBJ2-7	TGTGCCAGCAGCTCTACGACTAGCGGGTTGAGCTCCTACGAGCAGTACTTC	CASSSTTSGLSSYEQYF
TRBV4-1	TRBD1	-	TRBJ2-5	TGCGCCAGCAGACAGGGGGAGGCAGGGGGAGGCGAGACCCAGTACTTC	CASRQGEAGGGETQYF
TRBV6-1	-	many	TRBJ1-5	TGTGCCAGCAGTCAGGGCTTGCCGTGGAGCAATCAGCCCCAGCATTTT	CASSQGLPWSNQPQHF
TRBV2	-	-	TRBJ2-2	TGTGCCAGCAGTCCCGGGCAAACCCTTTACAGCGCCGGGGAGCTGTTTTTT	CASSPGQTLYSAGELFF
TRBV27	-	-	TRBJ1-2	TGTGCCAGCAGTTTATCGCTTAAGAACTATGGCTACACCTTT	CASSLSLKNYGYTF
TRBV24-1	TRBD1	many	TRBJ2-1	TGTGCCACCAGTGCTTCGGGACAGGCCCCCTACAATGAGCAGTTCTTC	CATSASGQAPYNEQFF
TRBV10-3	TRBD1	many	TRBJ1-5	TGTGCCATCAGTGAATGGGGACAGACCTTGGATTTT	CAISEWGQTLDF
TRBV7-2	-	few	TRBJ1-6	TGTGCCAGCAGCTTAGTAATGGGACTTTATAATTCACCCCTCCACTTT	CASSLVMGLYNSPLHF
TRBV5-1	-	few	TRBJ1-6	TGCGCCAGCAGCTTTATCCAGGGTGAAAATTCACCCCTCCACTTT	CASSFIQGENSPLHF
TRBV11-2	TRBD2	few	TRBJ2-3	TGTGCCAGCATCGCCGGGACTAGCGGGGGGGCAGGAGATACGCAGTATTTT	CASIAGTSGGAGDTQYF
TRBV7-2	-	many	TRBJ1-3	TGTGCCAGCAGCGTATCCGCAGGAAACTCTGGAAACACCATATATTTT	CASSVSAGNSGNTIYF